A selection of T cell receptor beta chains follows, all from one sample in a study of identical twins. TCRdb ran MiXCR on the 5' RACE reads and lists one entry per CDR3 protein. This table has roughly 230,000 distinct CDR3 sequences, approximately 8.3% appearing once. The same data also went into a second study, on yellow fever vaccine responses in identical twins.

The sample consisted of CD8+ T cells sorted from blood. Receptors originate from a woman younger than 30 in good health. Both conserved end residues are part of each CDR3. Each record gives: V gene, J gene, clone size, D gene, CDR3 DNA, CDR3 protein. A D gene is named only where the DNA matches it firmly. Clone size is not always given. Where it is, it says once, few, many or a class for expanded clones.

>TRBV6-2/TRBV6-3|TRBJ2-2|.|.
TGTGCCAGCACTACAATTGGTACCCCCAACACCGGGGAGCTGTTTTTT
CASTTIGTPNTGELFF
>TRBV4-2|TRBJ2-7|few|TRBD1
TGTGCCAGCAGACCGGGACAGGGCTACGAGCAGTACTTC
CASRPGQGYEQYF
>TRBV12-3/TRBV12-4|TRBJ2-7|.|TRBD2
TGTGCCAGCAGTTTCTGGGCTAGCGGGGACTACGAGCAGTACTTC
CASSFWASGDYEQYF
>TRBV6-6|TRBJ2-1|.|.
TGTGCCAGCAGCCCCAACTATTACAATGAGCAGTTCTTC
CASSPNYYNEQFF
>TRBV5-1|TRBJ2-2|many|.
TGCGCCAGCAGGTTGATTGGGGGCGCTTTCACCGGGGAGCTGTTTTTT
CASRLIGGAFTGELFF
>TRBV25-1|TRBJ1-5|.|.
TGTGCCAGCAGTGGCCGGGACGGTAGCAATCAGCCCCAGCATTTT
CASSGRDGSNQPQHF
>TRBV4-3|TRBJ2-7|many|.
TGCGCCAGCAGCCCGAAGACCTACGAGCAGTACTTC
CASSPKTYEQYF
>TRBV12-3/TRBV12-4|TRBJ2-1|many|.
TGTGCCAGCAGTTTTGTTCGAGGGCCTACCGATCAGGATGAGCAGTTCTTC
CASSFVRGPTDQDEQFF
>TRBV29-1|TRBJ2-7|many|TRBD2
TGCAGTGGCGGGGGTCGAAGCTCCTACGAGCAGTACTTC
CSGGGRSSYEQYF
>TRBV27|TRBJ2-7|few|TRBD2
TGTGCCAGCAGTAGCTATAGCGGGAGCGGTATTTACGAGCAGTACTTC
CASSSYSGSGIYEQYF
>TRBV7-9|TRBJ2-3|.|TRBD2
TGTGCCAGCAGCCCACCGACTAGCGGTCCAGATACGCAGTATTTT
CASSPPTSGPDTQYF
>TRBV12-3/TRBV12-4|TRBJ2-1|few|.
TGTGCCAGCAGCCTAGGGTTAGGGGGGGGCACCGGGCAGTTCTTC
CASSLGLGGGTGQFF
>TRBV20-1|TRBJ2-7|few|.
TGCAGTGCTAGATTAGTGCGGGAATTAGGGGACTACGAGCAGTACTTC
CSARLVRELGDYEQYF
>TRBV20-1|TRBJ2-7|many|.
TGCAGTGCTAGAGAACTCAGGTTTTACGAGCAGTACTTC
CSARELRFYEQYF
>TRBV29-1|TRBJ2-1|many|.
TGCAGCGTTGCGGGCGGATCAGCAACTGAGCAGTTCTTC
CSVAGGSATEQFF
>TRBV4-1|TRBJ1-4|.|.
TGCGCCAGCAGCCAAGGGCCGGGGAACGAAAAACTGTTTTTT
CASSQGPGNEKLFF
>TRBV9|TRBJ2-6|few|TRBD1
TGTGCCAGCAGCGCCGAACAGGGGGCGCATGGGGCCAACGTCCTGACTTTC
CASSAEQGAHGANVLTF
>TRBV29-1|TRBJ2-7|.|.
TGCAGCGTTGTCACCTTATCGCTTTTCTACGAGCAGTACTTC
CSVVTLSLFYEQYF
>TRBV29-1|TRBJ1-3|many|.
TGCAGCGTCCTCACACGGCACGGAAACACCATATATTTT
CSVLTRHGNTIYF
>TRBV11-2|TRBJ2-1|many|TRBD2
TGTGCCAGCAGCGGTAGCGGGGAGTCCTACAATGAGCAGTTCTTC
CASSGSGESYNEQFF
>TRBV11-1|TRBJ2-7|.|.
TGTGCCAGCAGCTTAGAGACGCACTACGAGCAGTACTTC
CASSLETHYEQYF
>TRBV9|TRBJ2-3|many|.
TGTGCCAGCAGCGTAGATGGAGGGGACCCCGGGTCGTATTTT
CASSVDGGDPGSYF
>TRBV4-2|TRBJ2-7|many|.
TGTGCCAGCAGCCAAGAGGGGGCAGGGTCAACGTACGAGCAGTACTTC
CASSQEGAGSTYEQYF
>TRBV28|TRBJ1-4|few|.
TGTGCCAGCAGCCGCGAGGATGAAAAACTGTTTTTT
CASSREDEKLFF
>TRBV7-6|TRBJ1-6|.|.
TGTGCCAGCAGCCGGGGCGAGGGGGAATCACCCCTCCACTTT
CASSRGEGESPLHF
>TRBV4-3|TRBJ2-2|few|.
TGCGCCAGCAGCCAAGGAGGACAGAAAGACCTGTTTTTT
CASSQGGQKDLFF
>TRBV5-5|TRBJ2-3|many|TRBD2
TGTGCCAGCAGCTTGGCCGCGGGAGGGACCACAGATACGCAGTATTTT
CASSLAAGGTTDTQYF
>TRBV7-6|TRBJ1-1|many|.
TGTGCCAGCAGCCCGTCGGCCAGATTGAACACTGAAGCTTTCTTT
CASSPSARLNTEAFF
>TRBV20-1|TRBJ2-7|many|.
TGCAGTGCTACTACGTACTCCTACGAGCAGTACTTC
CSATTYSYEQYF
>TRBV4-1|TRBJ2-7|.|.
TGCGCCAGCAGCCAACTTGAAGGGGACGACGAGCAGTACTTC
CASSQLEGDDEQYF
>TRBV20-1|TRBJ2-3|.|TRBD1
TGCAGTGCTCCTAGGGACAGGGGTACAGATACGCAGTATTTT
CSAPRDRGTDTQYF